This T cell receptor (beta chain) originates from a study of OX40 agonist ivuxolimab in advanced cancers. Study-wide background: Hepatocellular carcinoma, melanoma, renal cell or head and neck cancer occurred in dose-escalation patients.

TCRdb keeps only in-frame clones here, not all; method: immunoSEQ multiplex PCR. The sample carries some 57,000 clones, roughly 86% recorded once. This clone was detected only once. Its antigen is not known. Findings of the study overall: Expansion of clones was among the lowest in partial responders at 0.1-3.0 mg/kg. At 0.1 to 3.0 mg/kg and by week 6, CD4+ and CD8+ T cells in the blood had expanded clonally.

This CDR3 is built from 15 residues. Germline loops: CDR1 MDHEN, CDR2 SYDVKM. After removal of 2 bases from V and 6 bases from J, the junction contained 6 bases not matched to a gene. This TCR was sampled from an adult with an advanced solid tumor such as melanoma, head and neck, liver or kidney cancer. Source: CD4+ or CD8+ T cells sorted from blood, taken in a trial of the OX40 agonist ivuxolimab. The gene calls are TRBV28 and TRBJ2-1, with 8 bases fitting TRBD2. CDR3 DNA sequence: TGTGCCAGCAGTTTAGGACTAGCCTTGATCAATGAGCAGTTCTTC. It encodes CASSLGLALINEQFF.